A selection of T cell receptor beta chains follows, all from one sample in a study of spatial heterogeneity in lung cancer. TCRdb re-derived calls from the 5' RACE reads in MiXCR, one entry per CDR3 protein. This table holds just under 45,000 distinct CDR3 sequences, about 22% found once. The specimen comprised PBMCs, sampled at follow-up. These receptors came from a female donor with early-stage non-small cell lung cancer. The CDR3 runs from the conserved cysteine through the conserved F or W. The D gene is left open where the match is weak. The size entry is marked missing in some rows and otherwise reads once, few, many or a size class.

v_call	clone_size	j_call	d_call	cdr3_aa	cdr3_nt
TRBV5-4	-	TRBJ2-5	-	CASSPGGQETQYF	TGTGCCAGCAGTCCCGGGGGACAAGAGACCCAGTACTTC
TRBV29-1	-	TRBJ2-2	-	CSVGGALTGELFF	TGCAGCGTAGGGGGGGCTCTGACCGGGGAGCTGTTTTTT
TRBV24-1	-	TRBJ2-1	-	CATGEFGEQFF	TGTGCCACCGGGGAGTTCGGGGAGCAGTTCTTC
TRBV4-1	few	TRBJ1-2	-	CASSPGGPNYGYTF	TGCGCCAGCAGCCCTGGAGGGCCCAACTATGGCTACACCTTC
TRBV3-1	many	TRBJ1-1	TRBD1	CASSQTSGTVYGEAFF	TGTGCCAGCAGCCAAACCTCCGGGACAGTTTACGGTGAAGCTTTCTTT
TRBV19	-	TRBJ2-5	-	CASSIGAGIKTQYF	TGTGCCAGTAGTATAGGGGCGGGGATCAAGACCCAGTACTTC
TRBV12-3/TRBV12-4	many	TRBJ2-1	TRBD2	CASGTSASYNEQFF	TGTGCCAGCGGTACTAGCGCCTCCTACAATGAGCAGTTCTTC
TRBV5-1	few	TRBJ2-2	-	CASSLEGALNTGELFF	TGCGCCAGCAGCTTGGAAGGGGCTTTGAACACCGGGGAGCTGTTTTTT
TRBV6-6	many	TRBJ1-1	-	CASSSTGKRTEAFF	TGTGCCAGCAGTTCTACAGGGAAGCGGACTGAAGCTTTCTTT
TRBV10-3	-	TRBJ2-1	-	CANLVHEQFF	TGTGCCAACCTAGTGCATGAGCAGTTCTTC
TRBV6-1	-	TRBJ1-2	-	CASSGLDYGYTF	TGTGCCAGCAGTGGACTGGACTATGGCTACACCTTC
TRBV28	-	TRBJ1-2	TRBD1	CASSPWDRANYGYTF	TGTGCCAGCTCCCCTTGGGACAGGGCAAACTATGGCTACACCTTC
TRBV5-1	-	TRBJ2-7	-	CASSENAGSYEQYF	TGCGCCAGCAGCGAGAACGCAGGGTCCTACGAGCAGTACTTC
TRBV20-1	-	TRBJ2-5	TRBD1	CSARAGTGIETQYF	TGCAGTGCTAGAGCCGGGACAGGGATAGAGACCCAGTACTTC
TRBV6-5	few	TRBJ1-4	-	CASGAEHQSSNEKLFF	TGTGCCAGTGGGGCTGAGCACCAGAGTTCTAATGAAAAACTGTTTTTT
TRBV6-5	few	TRBJ1-1	-	CASSYHTEAFF	TGTGCCAGCAGTTACCACACTGAAGCTTTCTTT
TRBV29-1	-	TRBJ2-1	-	CSVEGGSYNEQFF	TGCAGCGTTGAGGGGGGATCCTACAATGAGCAGTTCTTC
TRBV19	-	TRBJ2-3	-	CASSWTNTDTQYF	TGTGCCAGTAGTTGGACCAACACAGATACGCAGTATTTT
TRBV7-9	many	TRBJ2-3	TRBD2	CASSLGGTDTQYF	TGTGCCAGCAGCTTGGGGGGGACAGATACGCAGTATTTT
TRBV15	-	TRBJ2-5	TRBD1	CATSRDRGTQETQYF	TGTGCCACCAGCAGAGACAGGGGGACCCAAGAGACCCAGTACTTC